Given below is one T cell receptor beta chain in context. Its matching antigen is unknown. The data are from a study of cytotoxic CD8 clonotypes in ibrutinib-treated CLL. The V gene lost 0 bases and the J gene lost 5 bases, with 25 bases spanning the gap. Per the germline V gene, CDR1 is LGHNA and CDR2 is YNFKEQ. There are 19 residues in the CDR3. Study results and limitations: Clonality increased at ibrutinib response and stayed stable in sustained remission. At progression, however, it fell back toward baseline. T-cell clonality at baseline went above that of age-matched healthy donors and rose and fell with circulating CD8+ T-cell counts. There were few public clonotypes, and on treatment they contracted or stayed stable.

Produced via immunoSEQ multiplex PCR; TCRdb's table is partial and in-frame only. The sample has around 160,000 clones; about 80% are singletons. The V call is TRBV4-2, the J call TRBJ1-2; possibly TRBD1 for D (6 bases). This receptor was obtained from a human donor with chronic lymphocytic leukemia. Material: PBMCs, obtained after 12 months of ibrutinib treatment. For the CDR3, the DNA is TGTGCCAGCAGCCAAGATCGGGCGTTGGGGGGGGCGATAGGTTATGGCTACACCTTC. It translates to CASSQDRALGGAIGYGYTF.